These 28 T cell receptor beta chains were all obtained from the same sample, sequenced in a study of OX40 agonist ivuxolimab in advanced cancers. TCRdb keeps only in-frame clones here, not all; method: immunoSEQ multiplex PCR. The repertoire has 65,000 to 80,000 clones, roughly 80% of them found once; the top ten carry 6.5% to 7.5%. The material was CD4+ or CD8+ T cells sorted from blood, obtained in a trial of the OX40 agonist ivuxolimab. The receptors stem from an adult with an advanced solid tumor such as melanoma, head and neck, liver or kidney cancer.

This clone came up once. V is TRBV5-7 and J is TRBJ2-5, with 8 bases lining up with TRBD1. TRBV5-7 is an ORF, and what it does is uncertain. With 4 bases clipped from V and 4 bases from J, the junction kept 3 bases outside the gene matches. This CDR3 has 13 residues. The chain's CDR3 is CASSRTGRETQYF. In DNA form, the CDR3 reads TGTGCCAGCAGCCGGACAGGGCGAGAGACCCAGTACTTC.

This sequence joins TRBV7-2 and TRBJ1-2; 7 bases fit TRBD1. V was pared by 5 bases and J by 4 bases, with 4 bases of the junction left unmatched. CDR1 is SGHTA, CDR2 FQGNSA, per germline. The CDR3 sequence is 13 residues long. CDR3 region: CASSLGTAYGYTF. CDR3 nucleotides: TGTGCCAGCAGCCTCGGGACAGCCTATGGCTACACCTTC.

V is TRBV27 and J is TRBJ2-7; 8 bases align to TRBD2. The length of the CDR3 is 15 residues. The germline gives CDR1 MNHEY, CDR2 SMNVEV (reference sequence). J was trimmed by 0 bases and V by 6 bases; bases with no gene match: 7. In DNA, the CDR3 is TGTGCCAGCAGAACCCGGGGGGGAAGCTCCTACGAGCAGTACTTC. Translated, it gives CASRTRGGSSYEQYF.

V usage is TRBV9 and J usage is TRBJ2-2, with 7 nucleotides matching TRBD2. Germline V gene lookup returns CDR1 SGDLS and CDR2 YYNGEE. Unmatched junction bases numbered 1, after V lost 3 bases and J lost 2 bases. CDR3 size: 14 residues. Here the CDR3 DNA reads TGTGCCAGCAGCGCGGGACTAAACACCGGGGAGCTGTTTTTT. Translated, it gives CASSAGLNTGELFF.

The chain employs TRBV7-2 and TRBJ2-7; no reliable D call. CDR1 and CDR2 (germline): SGHTA, FQGNSA. V was clipped by 6 bases and J by 1 base, with 10 bases between them. This CDR3 region has 13 residues. Here the CDR3 DNA reads TGTGCCAGCAGTTCCTCCCGGTCCTACGAGCAGTACTTC. Protein sequence: CASSSSRSYEQYF.

The chain employs TRBV6-6 and TRBJ1-2; 7 bases map to TRBD1. CDR1 and CDR2 (germline): MNHNY, SVGAGI (reference sequence). The CDR3 has 13 amino acids. The J segment lost 9 bases and the V segment lost 3 bases, leaving 7 bases of the junction unmatched. As DNA, the CDR3 is TGTGCCAGCAGTTATAGGGACAGTGTAAGCTACACCTTC. Translating gives CASSYRDSVSYTF.

The V gene is TRBV10-3, the J gene TRBJ1-2; a possible D gene is TRBD1 (5 bases). Trimming took off 2 bases at V and 8 bases at J, with 15 bases between the two ends. The CDR3 extends over 14 amino acids. The germline CDR1 and CDR2 sequences are ENHRY and SYGVKD. CDR3 nucleotides: TGTGCCATCAGTGAGAGTCGAGGGGACGAGGGCTACACCTTC. The encoded protein is CAISESRGDEGYTF.

The chain joins TRBV19 to TRBJ2-3, with a weak D call TRBD2 (5 bases). Germline V gene sequence: CDR1 LNHDA, CDR2 SQIVND (reference sequence). The CDR3 covers 12 residues. The V end was cut by 5 bases, the J end by 9 bases, with 12 bases between. CDR3 sequence (DNA): TGTGCCAGTAGTTGGAACAGCGGAACGCAGTATTTT. It codes for CASSWNSGTQYF.

Comments on this clone: This CDR3 fails to terminate in the conserved phenylalanine or tryptophan, so it likely reflects a read error. The chain links TRBV27 to TRBJ1-1; no definite D call. V shed 5 bases and J shed 0 bases, with 7 bases lying between them. Germline assignment: CDR1 MNHEY and CDR2 SMNVEV (reference sequence). This CDR3 contains 13 residues. The CDR3 bases are TGTGCCAGCAGTCCGAGTATGAACACTGAAGCTTTCCTT. Amino acid sequence: CASSPSMNTEAFL.

The CDR3: CASSSRGENIQYF. DNA of the CDR3: TGTGCCAGCAGCTCGCGGGGGGAAAACATTCAGTACTTC. J is TRBJ2-4 and V is TRBV7-2, with 8 bases fitting TRBD2. Germline V gene data show CDR1 as SGHTA and CDR2 as FQGNSA. This CDR3 region has 13 residues. V gave up 4 bases and J gave up 5 bases; unmatched junction bases: 1.

This chain links TRBV19 with TRBJ2-7; TRBD1 matches at 7 bases. Per the germline V gene, CDR1 is LNHDA and CDR2 is SQIVND (reference sequence). The V gene end was trimmed by 7 bases and the J gene end by 5 bases; junction bases not matched to a gene: 14. CDR3 size: 15 residues. The CDR3 DNA reads as TGTGCCAGTACCTCCGGGACAGCGGATACTCACGAGCAGTACGTC. Encoded protein: CASTSGTADTHEQYV.

This clone has a single count. This chain links TRBV28 with TRBJ1-6, with D unresolved. Trimming left V 6 bases short and J 8 bases short, with 14 bases between. Germline CDR1 reads MDHEN; CDR2 reads SYDVKM. This CDR3 contains 14 residues. CDR3 amino acids: CASRNRVLYSPLHF. CDR3 DNA: TGTGCCAGCAGGAACCGGGTTCTCTATTCACCCCTCCACTTT.

The V call is TRBV30, the J call TRBJ1-2; D remains unclear. The V gene lost 1 base and the J gene lost 5 bases, with 11 bases spanning the gap. The CDR3 runs 13 residues. CDR1 and CDR2 from the germline V gene are GTSNPN and SVGIG (reference sequence). This chain's CDR3 is CAWSAIRGYGYTF. DNA of the CDR3: TGTGCCTGGAGTGCAATCCGGGGTTATGGCTACACCTTC.

The genes are TRBV7-6 and TRBJ1-4; no reliable D call. The CDR3 contains 12 residues. Germline V gene lookup returns CDR1 SGHVS and CDR2 FNYEAQ. Trimming shortened V by 2 bases and J by 8 bases, and 6 bases separated the two germline ends. The CDR3: CASSLLSEKLFF. In nucleotides, the CDR3 is TGTGCCAGCAGCTTATTATCCGAAAAACTGTTTTTT.

The V gene is TRBV19, the J gene TRBJ1-1; 9 bases are a match to TRBD1. J was trimmed by 4 bases and V by 3 bases; bases with no gene match: 9. The CDR3 runs to 16 residues. CDR1 and CDR2 (germline): LNHDA, SQIVND (reference sequence). DNA for the CDR3: TGTGCCAGTAGTATCTGGACAGGGGATTTGGGCACTGAAGCTTTCTTT. It is translated as CASSIWTGDLGTEAFF.

This rearrangement joins TRBV12-5 to TRBJ2-3, with D perhaps TRBD1 (5 bases). The CDR3 length is 16 residues. The V gene's germline CDR1 is LGHNT and CDR2 FRNRAP. V dropped 2 bases and J dropped 1 base, with 13 bases sitting between them. For the CDR3, the DNA is TGTGCTAGTGGTTTGCTATTAGGGGCTCGCACAGATACGCAGTATTTT. It translates to CASGLLLGARTDTQYF.

The chain employs TRBV5-5 and TRBJ1-5; 9 positions agree with TRBD1. The germline CDR1 and CDR2 sequences are SGHKS and YYEKEE (reference sequence). The J segment lost 7 bases and the V segment lost 4 bases, leaving 6 bases of the junction unmatched. This CDR3 has 14 residues. DNA for the CDR3: TGTGCCAGCAGCGACAACAGGGGGCAACAGCCCCAGCATTTT. It is translated as CASSDNRGQQPQHF.

This clone was detected only a few times. The chain has TRBV6-1 and TRBJ1-1; the D gene is possibly TRBD1 (5 bases). The CDR3 runs 14 residues. Germline V lookup: CDR1 MNHNS, CDR2 SASEGT. V was shortened by 5 bases and J by 3 bases, with 13 bases between the two germline ends. The DNA for the CDR3 is TGTGCCAGCAGTTTAAGCTTCAGGGACACTGAAGCTTTCTTT. Its translation: CASSLSFRDTEAFF.

The chain has TRBV5-1 and TRBJ2-1, with D possibly called TRBD1 or TRBD2 (5 bases each). The CDR3 spans 16 residues. In germline, CDR1 is SGHRS, CDR2 YFSETQ. The V and J ends lost 4 bases and 3 bases respectively, with 17 bases between them. For the CDR3, the DNA is TGCGCCAGCAGCGCGTCGGGGCCGAGGGGCTACAATGAGCAGTTCTTC. Its protein is CASSASGPRGYNEQFF.

The chain links TRBV19 to TRBJ1-1; maybe TRBD1 (5 bases). The CDR3 sequence is 11 residues long. CDR1 is LNHDA, CDR2 SQIVND, per germline (reference sequence). V dropped 9 bases and J dropped 7 bases, with 12 bases sitting between them. The CDR3 is CASKRDSEAFF. In DNA, the CDR3 is TGTGCCAGCAAGCGAGACAGTGAAGCTTTCTTT.

The J gene is TRBJ2-6, the V gene TRBV5-4; 9 bases are a match to TRBD1. This CDR3 is 17 amino acids long. Germline V gives CDR1 SGHNT, CDR2 YYREEE (reference sequence). Trimming cost V 4 bases and J 0 bases; bases outside gene matches: 5. The CDR3 here is CASSRRQGVSGANVLTF. The CDR3 nucleotides are TGTGCCAGCAGCAGGAGACAGGGGGTCTCTGGGGCCAACGTCCTGACTTTC.

V and J are TRBV5-1 and TRBJ2-3, with D perhaps TRBD2 (5 bases). The germline CDR1 and CDR2 sequences are SGHRS and YFSETQ. This CDR3 comprises 12 residues. The V gene lost 1 base and the J gene lost 14 bases, with 14 bases spanning the gap. CDR3 bases: TGCGCCAGCAGCTTGCAACTCGGGGTGATGTATTTT. This codes for CASSLQLGVMYF.

V usage is TRBV5-1 and J usage is TRBJ1-5; 7 nucleotides line up with TRBD1. CDR3 length: 15 residues. The trim removed 5 bases at V and 2 bases at J, leaving 7 bases unmatched. Germline V gives CDR1 SGHRS, CDR2 YFSETQ. As DNA, the CDR3 is TGCGCCAGCAGGGGCCGGGACAGACGCAATCAGCCCCAGCATTTT. It translates to CASRGRDRRNQPQHF.

This clone has a single count. The J gene is TRBJ2-6, the V gene TRBV2; D gene ambiguous. V dropped 8 bases and J dropped 0 bases, with 11 bases sitting between them. The CDR3 loop spans 15 amino acids. Germline V gene sequence: CDR1 SNHLY, CDR2 FYNNEI. CDR3 DNA: TGTGCCAGCGGCTACGGTGGCTCTGGGGCCAACGTCCTGACTTTC. Translating gives CASGYGGSGANVLTF. The variable domain in full, completed from reference TRBV2 and TRBJ2-6, reads EPEVTQTPSHQVTQMGQEVILRCVPISNHLYFYWYRQILGQKVEFLVSFYNNEISEKSEIFDDQFSVERPDGSNFTLKIRSTKLEDSAMYFCASGYGGSGANVLTFGAGSRLTVL.

The chain couples TRBV6-1 to TRBJ2-1; D is possibly TRBD2 (6 bases). The CDR3 is 14 amino acids. V gave up 6 bases and J gave up 2 bases, with 11 bases separating them. Germline-derived CDR1 and CDR2 are MNHNS and SASEGT. For the CDR3, the DNA is TGTGCCAGCAGGGGGGGTCTGACCTACAATGAGCAGTTCTTC. It yields the protein CASRGGLTYNEQFF.

The rearrangement links TRBV5-1 to TRBJ2-3; D ambiguous. The CDR3 extends over 14 amino acids. Trimming removed 5 bases from V and 2 bases from J, with 12 bases in between. Per the germline V gene, CDR1 is SGHRS and CDR2 is YFSETQ. CDR3 sequence reads: CASSVQTLTDTQYF. Here the CDR3 DNA reads TGCGCCAGCAGTGTACAGACCCTCACAGATACGCAGTATTTT.

The gene calls are TRBV10-3 and TRBJ2-1, with 13 bases that match TRBD2. Germline V gene data show CDR1 as ENHRY and CDR2 as SYGVKD. This CDR3 contains 13 residues. The CDR3 protein is CGTGTSGNNEQFF. CDR3 nucleotides: TGTGGCACCGGGACTAGCGGGAACAATGAGCAGTTCTTC.

CDR3 region: CASSQDGGQGRYEQYF. The CDR3 DNA follows: TGCGCCAGCAGCCAAGATGGGGGACAGGGCCGCTACGAGCAGTACTTC. The V call is TRBV4-3, the J call TRBJ2-7; TRBD1 agrees at 9 bases. The germline V gene encodes CDR1 LGHNA and CDR2 YSLEER. The J segment lost 3 bases and the V segment lost 0 bases, leaving 6 bases of the junction unmatched. This CDR3 has 16 amino acids.